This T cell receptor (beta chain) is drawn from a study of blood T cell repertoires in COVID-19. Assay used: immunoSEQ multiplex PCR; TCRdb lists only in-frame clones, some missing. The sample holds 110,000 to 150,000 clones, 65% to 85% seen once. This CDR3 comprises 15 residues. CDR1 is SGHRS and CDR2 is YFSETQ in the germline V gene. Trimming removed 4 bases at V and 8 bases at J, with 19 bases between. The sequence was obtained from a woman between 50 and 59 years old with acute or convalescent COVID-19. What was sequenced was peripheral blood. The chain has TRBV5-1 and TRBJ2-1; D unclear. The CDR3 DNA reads TGCGCCAGCAGCCCCTTAGAATGGGCCGTCGATGAGCAGTTCTTC. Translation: CASSPLEWAVDEQFF.